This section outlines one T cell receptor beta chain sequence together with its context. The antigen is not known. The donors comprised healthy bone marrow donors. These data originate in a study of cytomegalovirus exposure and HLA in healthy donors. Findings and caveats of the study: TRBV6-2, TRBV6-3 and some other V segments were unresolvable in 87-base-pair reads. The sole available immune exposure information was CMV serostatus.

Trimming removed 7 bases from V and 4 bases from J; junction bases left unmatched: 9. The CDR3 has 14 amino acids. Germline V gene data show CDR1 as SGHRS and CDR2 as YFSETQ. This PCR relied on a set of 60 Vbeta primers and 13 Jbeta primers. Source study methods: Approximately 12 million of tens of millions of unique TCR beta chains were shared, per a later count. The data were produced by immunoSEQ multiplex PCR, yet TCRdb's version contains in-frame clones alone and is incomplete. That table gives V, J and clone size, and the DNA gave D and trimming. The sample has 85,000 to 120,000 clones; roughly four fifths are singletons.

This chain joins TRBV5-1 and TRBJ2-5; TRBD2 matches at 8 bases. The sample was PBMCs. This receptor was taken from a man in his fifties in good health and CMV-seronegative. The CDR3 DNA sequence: TGCGCCAGCTTCCAGCCGGGGGGGGGAGAGACCCAGTACTTC. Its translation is CASFQPGGGETQYF.